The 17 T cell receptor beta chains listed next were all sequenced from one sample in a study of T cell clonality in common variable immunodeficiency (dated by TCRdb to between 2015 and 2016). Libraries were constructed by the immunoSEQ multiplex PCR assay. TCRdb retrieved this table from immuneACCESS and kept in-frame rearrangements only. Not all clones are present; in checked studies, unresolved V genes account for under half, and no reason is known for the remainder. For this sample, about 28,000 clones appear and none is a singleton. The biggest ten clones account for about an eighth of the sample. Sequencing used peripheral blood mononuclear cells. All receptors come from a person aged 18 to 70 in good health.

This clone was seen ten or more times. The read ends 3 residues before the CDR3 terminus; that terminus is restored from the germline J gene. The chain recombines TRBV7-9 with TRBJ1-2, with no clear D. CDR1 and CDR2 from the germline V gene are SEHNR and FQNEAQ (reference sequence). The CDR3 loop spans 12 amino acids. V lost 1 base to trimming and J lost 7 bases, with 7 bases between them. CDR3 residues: CASSLEQFGYTF. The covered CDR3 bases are TGTGCCAGCAGCTTAGAACAGTTTGGC.

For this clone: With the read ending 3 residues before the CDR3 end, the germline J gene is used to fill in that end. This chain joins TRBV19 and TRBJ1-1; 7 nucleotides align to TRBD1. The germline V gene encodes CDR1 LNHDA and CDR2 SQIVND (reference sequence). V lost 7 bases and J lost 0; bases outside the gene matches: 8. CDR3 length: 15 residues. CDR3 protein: CASKKGAGMNTEAFF. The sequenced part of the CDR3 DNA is TGTGCCAGTAAAAAGGGGGCTGGCATGAACACTGAA.

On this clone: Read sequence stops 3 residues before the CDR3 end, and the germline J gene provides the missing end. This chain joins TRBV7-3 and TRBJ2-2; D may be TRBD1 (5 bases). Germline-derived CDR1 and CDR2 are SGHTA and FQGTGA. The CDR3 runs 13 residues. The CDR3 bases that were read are TGTGCCAGCAGCTCGTCAGGGTATTCACCG. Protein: CASSSSGYSP. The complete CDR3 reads CASSSSGYSPLFF.

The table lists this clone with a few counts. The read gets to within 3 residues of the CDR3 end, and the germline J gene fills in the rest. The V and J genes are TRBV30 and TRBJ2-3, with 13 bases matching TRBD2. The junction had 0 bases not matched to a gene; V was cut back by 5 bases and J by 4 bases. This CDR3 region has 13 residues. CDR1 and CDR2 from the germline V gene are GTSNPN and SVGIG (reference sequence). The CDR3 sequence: CAWGTSGADTQYF. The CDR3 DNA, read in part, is TGTGCCTGGGGGACTAGCGGGGCAGATACG.

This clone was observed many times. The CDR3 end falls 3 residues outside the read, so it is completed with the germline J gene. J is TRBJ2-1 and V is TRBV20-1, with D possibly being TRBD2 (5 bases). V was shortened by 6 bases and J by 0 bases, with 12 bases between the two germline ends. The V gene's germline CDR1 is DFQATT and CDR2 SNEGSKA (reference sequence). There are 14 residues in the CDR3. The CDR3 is CSARLASSYNEQFF. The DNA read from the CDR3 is TGCAGTGCAAGATTAGCGAGCTCCTACAATGAG.

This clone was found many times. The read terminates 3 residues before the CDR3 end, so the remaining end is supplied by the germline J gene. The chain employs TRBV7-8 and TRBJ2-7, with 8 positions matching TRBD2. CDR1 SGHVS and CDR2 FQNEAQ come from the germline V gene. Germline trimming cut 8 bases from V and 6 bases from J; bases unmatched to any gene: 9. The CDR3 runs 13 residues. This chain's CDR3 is CASSGGARSEQYF. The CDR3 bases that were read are TGTGCCAGCTCCGGGGGGGCGCGTTCCGAG.

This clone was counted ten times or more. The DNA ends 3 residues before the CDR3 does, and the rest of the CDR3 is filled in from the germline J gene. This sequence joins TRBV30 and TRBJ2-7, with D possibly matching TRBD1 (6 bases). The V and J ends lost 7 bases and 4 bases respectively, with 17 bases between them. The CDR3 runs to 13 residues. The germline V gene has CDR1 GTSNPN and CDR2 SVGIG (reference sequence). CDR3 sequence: CASKSGQTYEQYF. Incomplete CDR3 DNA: TGTGCCTCAAAGTCCGGACAGACTTACGAG.

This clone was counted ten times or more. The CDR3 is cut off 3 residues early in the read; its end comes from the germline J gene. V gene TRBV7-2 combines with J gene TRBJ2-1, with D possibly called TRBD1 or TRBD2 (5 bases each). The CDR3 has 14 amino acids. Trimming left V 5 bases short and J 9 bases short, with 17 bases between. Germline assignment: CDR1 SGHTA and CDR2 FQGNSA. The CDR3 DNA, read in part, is TGTGCCAGCAGCCGAAAAGAAGAGGGGCTTGAG. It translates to CASSRKEEGLE. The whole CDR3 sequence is CASSRKEEGLEQFF.

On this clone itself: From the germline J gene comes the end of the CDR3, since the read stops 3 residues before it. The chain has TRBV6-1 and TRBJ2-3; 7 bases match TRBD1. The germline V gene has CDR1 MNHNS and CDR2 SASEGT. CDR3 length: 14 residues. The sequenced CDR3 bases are TGTGCCAGCAGTGGCCGACAGGGTTCTCAGCCG. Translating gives CASSGRQGSQP. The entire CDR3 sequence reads CASSGRQGSQPQYF.

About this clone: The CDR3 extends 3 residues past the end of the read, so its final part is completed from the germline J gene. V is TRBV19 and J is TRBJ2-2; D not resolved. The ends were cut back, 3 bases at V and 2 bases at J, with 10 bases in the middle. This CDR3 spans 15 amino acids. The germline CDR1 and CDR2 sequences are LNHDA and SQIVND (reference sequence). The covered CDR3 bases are TGTGCCAGTAGTATTAGTGCGGCCAACACCGGGGAG. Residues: CASSISAANTGE. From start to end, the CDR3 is CASSISAANTGELFF.

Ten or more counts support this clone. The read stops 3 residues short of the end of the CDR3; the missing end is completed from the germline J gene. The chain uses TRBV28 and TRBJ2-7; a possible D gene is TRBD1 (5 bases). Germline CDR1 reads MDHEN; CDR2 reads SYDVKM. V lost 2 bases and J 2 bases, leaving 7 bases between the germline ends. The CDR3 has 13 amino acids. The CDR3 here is CASSLLRAYEQYF. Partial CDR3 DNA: TGTGCCAGCAGTTTACTCAGGGCCTACGAG.

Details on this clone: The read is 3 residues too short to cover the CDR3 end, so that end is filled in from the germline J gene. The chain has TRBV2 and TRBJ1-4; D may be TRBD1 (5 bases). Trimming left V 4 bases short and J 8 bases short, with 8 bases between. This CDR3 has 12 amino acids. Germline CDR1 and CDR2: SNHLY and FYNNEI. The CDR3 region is CASSGRGEKLFF. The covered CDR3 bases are TGTGCCAGCAGTGGCCGGGGGGAAAAA.

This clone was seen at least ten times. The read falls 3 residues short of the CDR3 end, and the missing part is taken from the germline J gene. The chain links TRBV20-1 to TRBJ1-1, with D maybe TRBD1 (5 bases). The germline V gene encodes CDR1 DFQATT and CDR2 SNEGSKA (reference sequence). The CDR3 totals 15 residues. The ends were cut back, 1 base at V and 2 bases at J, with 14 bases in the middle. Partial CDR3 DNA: TGCAGTGCTAGAGCTGGGGCGGGGGAAAACACTGAA. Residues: CSARAGAGENTE. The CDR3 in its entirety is CSARAGAGENTEAFF.

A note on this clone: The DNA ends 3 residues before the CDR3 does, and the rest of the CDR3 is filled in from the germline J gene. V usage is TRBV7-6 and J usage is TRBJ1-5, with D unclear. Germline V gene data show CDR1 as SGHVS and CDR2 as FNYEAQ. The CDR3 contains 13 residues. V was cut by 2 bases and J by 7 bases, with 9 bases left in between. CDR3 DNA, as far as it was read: TGTGCCAGCAGCTTAAGGGTAGGGCAGCCC. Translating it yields CASSLRVGQP. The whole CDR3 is CASSLRVGQPQHF.

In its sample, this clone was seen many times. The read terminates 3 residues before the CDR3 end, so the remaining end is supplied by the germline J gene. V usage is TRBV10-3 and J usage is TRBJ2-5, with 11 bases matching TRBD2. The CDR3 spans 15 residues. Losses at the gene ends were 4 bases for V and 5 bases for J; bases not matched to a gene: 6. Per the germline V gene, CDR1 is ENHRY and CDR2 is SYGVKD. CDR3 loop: CAISGDSGGAETQYF. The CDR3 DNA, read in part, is TGTGCCATCAGTGGTGATAGCGGGGGGGCGGAGACC.

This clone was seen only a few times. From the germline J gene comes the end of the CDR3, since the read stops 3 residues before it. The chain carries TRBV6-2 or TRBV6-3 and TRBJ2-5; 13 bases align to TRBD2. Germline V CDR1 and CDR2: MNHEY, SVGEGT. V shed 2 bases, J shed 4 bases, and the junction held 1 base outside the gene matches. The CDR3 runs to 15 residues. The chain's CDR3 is CASSYRTSGGETQYF. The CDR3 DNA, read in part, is TGTGCCAGCAGTTACCGGACTAGCGGGGGAGAGACC.

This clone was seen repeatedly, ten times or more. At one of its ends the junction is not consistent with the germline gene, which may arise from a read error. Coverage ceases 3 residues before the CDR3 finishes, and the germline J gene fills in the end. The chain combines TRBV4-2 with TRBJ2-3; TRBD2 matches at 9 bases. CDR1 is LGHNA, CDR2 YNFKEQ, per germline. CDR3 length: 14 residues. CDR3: CASGTSGYTDTQYF. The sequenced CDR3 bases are TGCGCCAGCGGAACTAGCGGGTACACAGATACG.